This is a list of T cell receptor beta chains from one sample in a study of blood T cell repertoires in COVID-19. Data came from immunoSEQ multiplex PCR; TCRdb stores just in-frame clones and leaves some out. The sample holds roughly 230,000 clones, 84% seen once. Material for sequencing was peripheral blood. Receptors were obtained from a man aged 45-60 years with acute or convalescent COVID-19. CDR3s include the opening cysteine and the closing phenylalanine or tryptophan. Each record gives: clone size, J gene, V gene, CDR3 length, D gene, CDR3 DNA, CDR3 protein. A D gene is named only where the DNA matches it firmly. The size field is filled for only some rows; it gives once, few, many or a size class.

clone size: NA; J gene: TRBJ2-1; V gene: TRBV5-4; CDR3 length: 13; D gene: NA; CDR3 DNA: TGTGCCAGCAGGAGGGACTTACCAAATGAGCAGTTCTTC; CDR3 protein: CASRRDLPNEQFF
clone size: NA; J gene: TRBJ2-5; V gene: TRBV6-5; CDR3 length: 13; D gene: TRBD1; CDR3 DNA: TGTGCCAGCACCAGGGGGTTAGGTGAGACCCAGTACTTC; CDR3 protein: CASTRGLGETQYF
clone size: few; J gene: TRBJ1-1; V gene: TRBV7-2; CDR3 length: 14; D gene: TRBD1; CDR3 DNA: TGTGCCAGCAGCCCGGGACAGGGGAACACTGAAGCTTTCTTT; CDR3 protein: CASSPGQGNTEAFF
clone size: few; J gene: TRBJ1-5; V gene: TRBV28; CDR3 length: 17; D gene: TRBD1; CDR3 DNA: TGTGCCAGCAGTTTACCCACCGGGACAGGGAGCGGTCAGCCCCAGCATTTT; CDR3 protein: CASSLPTGTGSGQPQHF
clone size: NA; J gene: TRBJ2-3; V gene: TRBV12-3/TRBV12-4; CDR3 length: 13; D gene: NA; CDR3 DNA: TGTGCCAGCAGTCTCCGGACAATAGATACGCAGTATTTT; CDR3 protein: CASSLRTIDTQYF
clone size: NA; J gene: TRBJ1-2; V gene: TRBV5-1; CDR3 length: 15; D gene: NA; CDR3 DNA: TGCGCCAGCAGCAACCTACAGGGAACGAACTATGGCTACACCTTC; CDR3 protein: CASSNLQGTNYGYTF
clone size: NA; J gene: TRBJ1-1; V gene: TRBV30; CDR3 length: 11; D gene: NA; CDR3 DNA: TGTGCCTGGAACAGAGCAGCTGAAGCTTTCTTT; CDR3 protein: CAWNRAAEAFF
clone size: NA; J gene: TRBJ2-7; V gene: TRBV25-1; CDR3 length: 14; D gene: NA; CDR3 DNA: TGTGCCAGCAGTGGGGACGGCGGGGCCTACGAGCAGTACTTC; CDR3 protein: CASSGDGGAYEQYF
clone size: NA; J gene: TRBJ2-2; V gene: TRBV6-2/TRBV6-3; CDR3 length: 17; D gene: TRBD2; CDR3 DNA: TGTGCCAGCAGTCAAGCTCGAGCGGGGGCCCACACCGGGGAGCTGTTTTTT; CDR3 protein: CASSQARAGAHTGELFF
clone size: NA; J gene: TRBJ1-4; V gene: TRBV18; CDR3 length: 14; D gene: NA; CDR3 DNA: TGTGCCAGCTCACCGCGGAGTAACAATGAAAAACTGTTTTTT; CDR3 protein: CASSPRSNNEKLFF
clone size: NA; J gene: TRBJ2-7; V gene: TRBV5-1; CDR3 length: 14; D gene: TRBD1; CDR3 DNA: TGCGCCAGCAGCTTGGGGACAGGTGGTTACGAGCAGTACTTC; CDR3 protein: CASSLGTGGYEQYF
clone size: NA; J gene: TRBJ1-2; V gene: TRBV9; CDR3 length: 14; D gene: NA; CDR3 DNA: TGTGCCAGCAGCAAGGACAGCGGCCACTATGGCTACACCTTC; CDR3 protein: CASSKDSGHYGYTF
clone size: NA; J gene: TRBJ1-1; V gene: TRBV3-1/TRBV3-2; CDR3 length: 14; D gene: NA; CDR3 DNA: TGTGCCAGCAGCCAGGGGGGGTTAAACACTGAAGCTTTCTTT; CDR3 protein: CASSQGGLNTEAFF
clone size: NA; J gene: TRBJ1-6; V gene: TRBV21-1; CDR3 length: 16; D gene: NA; CDR3 DNA: TGTGCCAGCAGCAAACCTACCGGGACAGTGAGAGAACCCCTCCACTTT; CDR3 protein: CASSKPTGTVREPLHF
clone size: NA; J gene: TRBJ2-7; V gene: TRBV5-1; CDR3 length: 13; D gene: NA; CDR3 DNA: TGCGCCAGCAGCTTGGTAGGCGGCTACGAGCAGTACTTC; CDR3 protein: CASSLVGGYEQYF
clone size: NA; J gene: TRBJ1-3; V gene: TRBV3-1/TRBV3-2; CDR3 length: 14; D gene: TRBD1; CDR3 DNA: TGTGCCAGCAGCCCACGGGACAGGGGAAACACCATATATTTT; CDR3 protein: CASSPRDRGNTIYF
clone size: NA; J gene: TRBJ2-1; V gene: TRBV7-2; CDR3 length: 15; D gene: TRBD2; CDR3 DNA: TGTGCCAGCAGCTTGACTAGCGGGGGAGCCAATGAGCAGTTCTTC; CDR3 protein: CASSLTSGGANEQFF
clone size: NA; J gene: TRBJ2-7; V gene: TRBV4-1; CDR3 length: 14; D gene: TRBD1; CDR3 DNA: TGCGCCAGCAGCCAGGGACAGGGGGCGGGCGAGCAGTACTTC; CDR3 protein: CASSQGQGAGEQYF
clone size: NA; J gene: TRBJ1-4; V gene: TRBV2; CDR3 length: 17; D gene: TRBD1; CDR3 DNA: TGTGCCAGCAGTGAATTAGACGGACAGGGTGTAGATGAAAAACTGATTTTT; CDR3 protein: CASSELDGQGVDEKLIF
clone size: NA; J gene: TRBJ2-2; V gene: TRBV30; CDR3 length: 13; D gene: NA; CDR3 DNA: TGTGCCTGGAGTACTGGACAGACCGGGGAGCTGTTTTTT; CDR3 protein: CAWSTGQTGELFF
clone size: NA; J gene: TRBJ2-7; V gene: TRBV14; CDR3 length: 15; D gene: TRBD1; CDR3 DNA: TGTGCCAGCAGCCGCGGGACAGGGGGCGGTTACGAGCAGTACTTC; CDR3 protein: CASSRGTGGGYEQYF
clone size: NA; J gene: TRBJ2-3; V gene: TRBV28; CDR3 length: 14; D gene: NA; CDR3 DNA: TGTGCCAGCAGTTTATACAGAAGCACAGATACGCAGTATTTT; CDR3 protein: CASSLYRSTDTQYF
clone size: once; J gene: TRBJ2-3; V gene: TRBV4-1; CDR3 length: 14; D gene: NA; CDR3 DNA: TGCGCCAGCAGCCAAGATCGAGGGAGAGATACGCAGTATTTT; CDR3 protein: CASSQDRGRDTQYF
clone size: NA; J gene: TRBJ1-2; V gene: TRBV5-1; CDR3 length: 14; D gene: NA; CDR3 DNA: TGCGCCAGCAGCGTGACCCAGGGAATTGATGGCTACACCTTC; CDR3 protein: CASSVTQGIDGYTF
clone size: few; J gene: TRBJ1-4; V gene: TRBV6-4; CDR3 length: 16; D gene: NA; CDR3 DNA: TGTGCCAAGTGGGGGGGGCGTCGGGCAACTAATGAAAAACTGTTTTTT; CDR3 protein: CAKWGGRRATNEKLFF
clone size: NA; J gene: TRBJ1-1; V gene: TRBV5-1; CDR3 length: 16; D gene: TRBD1; CDR3 DNA: TGCGCCAGCAGCCCTGGGACAGGGACATGGGACACTGAAGCTTTCTTT; CDR3 protein: CASSPGTGTWDTEAFF
clone size: once; J gene: TRBJ2-7; V gene: TRBV6-5; CDR3 length: 15; D gene: NA; CDR3 DNA: TGTGCCAGCTCAGTTTCGGGGAGCGACTCCTACGAGCAGTACTTC; CDR3 protein: CASSVSGSDSYEQYF
clone size: NA; J gene: TRBJ2-5; V gene: TRBV6-5; CDR3 length: 15; D gene: TRBD2; CDR3 DNA: TGTGCCAGCAGTTATGCCGGGACTAGCTCCGGGACCCAGTACTTC; CDR3 protein: CASSYAGTSSGTQYF
clone size: NA; J gene: TRBJ2-1; V gene: TRBV18; CDR3 length: 16; D gene: NA; CDR3 DNA: TGTGCCAGCTCTCCCGCAGGACAGAGCCTCTACAATGAGCAGTTCTTC; CDR3 protein: CASSPAGQSLYNEQFF
clone size: NA; J gene: TRBJ1-1; V gene: TRBV7-6; CDR3 length: 17; D gene: TRBD1; CDR3 DNA: TGTGCCAGCAGCTTAGGATATTCAGGGGGCGCGAACACTGAAGCTTTCTTT; CDR3 protein: CASSLGYSGGANTEAFF
clone size: NA; J gene: TRBJ1-2; V gene: TRBV9; CDR3 length: 15; D gene: NA; CDR3 DNA: TGTGCCAGCAGCGTAGAGAACAGTTACTTCTATGGCTACACCTTC; CDR3 protein: CASSVENSYFYGYTF
clone size: NA; J gene: TRBJ1-1; V gene: TRBV30; CDR3 length: 11; D gene: NA; CDR3 DNA: TGTGCCTGGGCAGGGGACACTGAAGCTTTCTTT; CDR3 protein: CAWAGDTEAFF
clone size: NA; J gene: TRBJ2-7; V gene: TRBV3-1/TRBV3-2; CDR3 length: 15; D gene: NA; CDR3 DNA: TGTGCCAGCAGCCAAGACAGCGGGCCCTACAGGGAGCAGTACTTC; CDR3 protein: CASSQDSGPYREQYF
clone size: NA; J gene: TRBJ2-4; V gene: TRBV11-2; CDR3 length: 17; D gene: NA; CDR3 DNA: TGTGCCAGCAGCTTAGATGATTTGGGACTAGCCAAAAACATTCAGTACTTC; CDR3 protein: CASSLDDLGLAKNIQYF
clone size: NA; J gene: TRBJ1-2; V gene: TRBV6-5; CDR3 length: 14; D gene: NA; CDR3 DNA: TGTGCCAGCAGATATCTACAGGACCACTATGGCTACACCTTC; CDR3 protein: CASRYLQDHYGYTF
clone size: NA; J gene: TRBJ2-5; V gene: TRBV7-3; CDR3 length: 15; D gene: TRBD2; CDR3 DNA: TGTGCCAGCAGCTTAGCGGGAGGGAACCAAGAGACCCAGTACTTC; CDR3 protein: CASSLAGGNQETQYF
clone size: few; J gene: TRBJ1-5; V gene: TRBV6-6; CDR3 length: 12; D gene: NA; CDR3 DNA: TGTGCCAGCATTACCCTTGGCCAGCCCCAGCATTTT; CDR3 protein: CASITLGQPQHF
clone size: NA; J gene: TRBJ2-6; V gene: TRBV7-3; CDR3 length: 20; D gene: NA; CDR3 DNA: TGTGCCAGCAGCTTATATTCCCAGGGCAGCGTCAGCTCTGGGGCCAACGTCCTGACTTTC; CDR3 protein: CASSLYSQGSVSSGANVLTF
clone size: NA; J gene: TRBJ2-3; V gene: TRBV7-3; CDR3 length: 18; D gene: TRBD2; CDR3 DNA: TGTGCCAGCAGCCCGGGACTAGCGGGTATCACTAGCACAGATACGCAGTATTTT; CDR3 protein: CASSPGLAGITSTDTQYF
clone size: NA; J gene: TRBJ1-2; V gene: TRBV5-6; CDR3 length: 14; D gene: TRBD1; CDR3 DNA: TGTGCCAGCAGCTTGGGACTGACAGGGTATGGCTACACCTTC; CDR3 protein: CASSLGLTGYGYTF